These 32 T cell receptor beta chains originate from one sample sequenced in a study of blood T cell repertoires in COVID-19. Generated by immunoSEQ multiplex PCR, the TCRdb table keeps only in-frame clones and is missing some. Counted here are about 150,000 clones, about 90% occurring once; the ten biggest clones make up 0.5% to 0.6%. Sequenced sample: peripheral blood. These receptors were collected from a man aged 50 to 59 with acute or convalescent COVID-19.

The rearrangement links TRBV4-1 to TRBJ2-1, with TRBD2 identical over 7 bases. V lost 2 bases, J lost 4 bases, and 5 bases stayed unmatched. This CDR3 has 15 amino acids. Germline CDR1 reads MGHRA; CDR2 reads YSYEKL. Here the CDR3 reads CASSQFTSEYNEQFF. The CDR3 bases are TGCGCCAGCAGCCAATTCACTAGCGAATACAATGAGCAGTTCTTC.

This sequence joins TRBV25-1 and TRBJ2-7; D uncertain. V was cut by 4 bases and J by 5 bases, with 15 bases left in between. This CDR3 comprises 14 residues. In germline, CDR1 is MGHDK, CDR2 SYGVNS. The CDR3 region is CASSVLLEAHEQYV. The CDR3 DNA reads as TGTGCCAGCAGTGTCTTGCTCGAAGCACACGAGCAGTACGTC.

V and J are TRBV29-1 and TRBJ2-7; 11 nucleotides match TRBD1. V was clipped by 6 bases and J by 0 bases; unmatched bases: 4. Germline V gene sequence: CDR1 SQVTM, CDR2 ANQGSEA. CDR3 length: 14 residues. The CDR3 DNA reads TGCAGCGTACTCGGGACAGGGGGCTCCTACGAGCAGTACTTC. This sequence encodes CSVLGTGGSYEQYF.

The CDR3 loop is CASSFLKERPYNEQFF. Here the CDR3 DNA reads TGTGCCAGCAGTTTTCTAAAGGAGAGGCCCTACAATGAGCAGTTCTTC. The V gene is TRBV28, the J gene TRBJ2-1; unclear D gene. The CDR3 is 16 residues long. The germline gives CDR1 MDHEN, CDR2 SYDVKM. The V end lost 3 bases, the J end lost 2 bases, and 14 bases lay between the germline ends.

The chain links TRBV6-5 to TRBJ2-3; the match to TRBD2 covers 8 bases. The length of the CDR3 is 13 residues. J gave up 5 bases and V 6 bases, and 4 bases lay outside the gene matches. The germline CDR1 and CDR2 sequences are MNHEY and SVGAGI. CDR3 bases: TGTGCCAGCAGACTAGCGGTTGGAGATACGCAGTATTTT. Amino acids: CASRLAVGDTQYF.

The chain employs TRBV28 and TRBJ1-2; TRBD1 agrees at 10 bases. CDR3 length equals 16 residues. Germline CDR1 is MDHEN and CDR2 is SYDVKM. V was clipped by 6 bases and J by 2 bases; unmatched bases: 9. In DNA form, the CDR3 reads TGTGCCAGCAGGGATCGGGGGGACAGGGGAAACTATGGCTACACCTTC. Amino acids: CASRDRGDRGNYGYTF.

CDR3 coding DNA: TGTGCCGCGACCTCCGGGACAGGGGGACACACCGGGGAGCTGTTTTTT. Translating gives CAATSGTGGHTGELFF. The chain combines TRBV24-1 with TRBJ2-2; 11 bases line up with TRBD1. The CDR3 has 16 residues. The ends lost 12 bases at V and 3 bases at J; junction bases unmatched: 11. Germline V lookup: CDR1 KGHDR, CDR2 SFDVKD.

A word on this clone: Different DNA sequences within this sample yield the same CDR3. The chain carries TRBV27 and TRBJ1-5, with TRBD1 identical over 7 bases. With 3 bases clipped from V and 3 bases from J, the junction kept 2 bases outside the gene matches. The CDR3 consists of 14 residues. Germline V lookup: CDR1 MNHEY, CDR2 SMNVEV (reference sequence). For the CDR3, the DNA is TGTGCCAGCAGTTTGACAGGGCCCAATCAGCCCCAGCATTTT. Its protein product is CASSLTGPNQPQHF.

The genes are TRBV5-1 and TRBJ1-6; D may be TRBD1 (5 bases). Germline V gene sequence: CDR1 SGHRS, CDR2 YFSETQ. V lost 4 bases, J lost 7 bases, and 18 bases lay in between. The CDR3 is 16 amino acids. The CDR3 DNA reads as TGCGCCAGCAGCCCTCAGACAGATTTACTAAATTCACCCCTCCACTTT. Translated: CASSPQTDLLNSPLHF.

The chain links TRBV11-2 to TRBJ2-7; no reliable D call. Trimming removed 5 bases from V and 0 bases from J, with 11 bases in between. CDR3 size: 14 residues. Germline V lookup: CDR1 SGHAT, CDR2 FQNNGV. DNA for the CDR3: TGTGCCAGCAGCCCAAATTCCGGCTCCTACGAGCAGTACTTC. It yields the protein CASSPNSGSYEQYF.

The rearrangement joins TRBV13 to TRBJ2-5; D might be TRBD2 (5 bases). The CDR3 covers 13 residues. V was pared by 8 bases and J by 2 bases, with 12 bases between. Looked up from germline, CDR1 is PRHDT and CDR2 is FYEKMQ (reference sequence). The CDR3 spells CASGRREQETQYF. In DNA form, the CDR3 reads TGTGCCAGCGGGCGACGGGAACAAGAGACCCAGTACTTC.

This clone was seen once. This chain links TRBV28 with TRBJ1-5, with a weak D call TRBD1 (5 bases). CDR3 length: 14 amino acids. The V end lost 3 bases, the J end lost 3 bases, and 9 bases lay between the germline ends. CDR1 MDHEN and CDR2 SYDVKM come from the germline V gene. CDR3 protein: CASSLAGINQPQHF. CDR3 coding DNA: TGTGCCAGCAGTTTGGCAGGGATCAATCAGCCCCAGCATTTT.

The chain recombines TRBV15 with TRBJ1-6; D not certain. The germline CDR1 and CDR2 sequences are LNHNV and YYDKDF (reference sequence). V dropped 5 bases and J dropped 11 bases, with 16 bases sitting between them. The CDR3 covers 14 residues. The CDR3 loop reads CATSSGVDEAPLHF. CDR3 nucleotides: TGTGCCACCAGCTCGGGAGTTGACGAGGCACCCCTCCACTTT.

This chain uses TRBV28 with TRBJ2-2; TRBD1 matches at 7 bases. The V gene end was trimmed by 3 bases and the J gene end by 3 bases; junction bases not matched to a gene: 1. This CDR3 has 14 amino acids. CDR1 is MDHEN and CDR2 is SYDVKM in the germline V gene. Here the CDR3 reads CASSFGQDTGELFF. The CDR3 DNA sequence: TGTGCCAGCAGTTTCGGACAGGACACCGGGGAGCTGTTTTTT.

This chain joins TRBV18 and TRBJ1-6; 9 nucleotides agree with TRBD1. This CDR3 has 16 residues. The trim removed 5 bases at V and 10 bases at J, leaving 12 bases unmatched. The germline gives CDR1 KGHSH, CDR2 LQKENI. CDR3 DNA: TGTGCCAGCTCATCCTCCTCCGGGACAGGGTGGTCACCCCTCCACTTT. Amino acids: CASSSSSGTGWSPLHF.

The gene calls are TRBV19 and TRBJ2-5; TRBD1 aligns across 7 bases. Germline CDR1 and CDR2: LNHDA and SQIVND (reference sequence). Trimming at V came to 5 bases and at J to 5 bases, leaving 2 bases not matched to a gene. The CDR3 covers 12 residues. The CDR3 DNA reads as TGTGCCAGTAGTTTACAGGGGGAGACCCAGTACTTC. It is translated as CASSLQGETQYF.

CDR3 in amino acids: CASSLGLAGEGYEQYV. The CDR3 DNA sequence: TGTGCCAGCAGCTTAGGGCTAGCGGGGGAGGGCTACGAGCAGTACGTC. This sequence joins TRBV7-9 and TRBJ2-7, with 10 positions matching TRBD2. The CDR3 sequence is 16 residues long. Trimming cost V 1 base and J 3 bases; bases outside gene matches: 6. From germline, CDR1 is SEHNR and CDR2 FQNEAQ (reference sequence).

V is TRBV28 and J is TRBJ1-2, with 8 bases aligning to TRBD1. Germline V gives CDR1 MDHEN, CDR2 SYDVKM. V gave up 3 bases and J gave up 8 bases; unmatched junction bases: 8. The CDR3 contains 14 residues. CDR3 sequence reads: CASSLFQGARGYTF. Written as DNA, the CDR3 is TGTGCCAGCAGTTTGTTCCAGGGGGCGCGGGGCTACACCTTC.

The rearrangement joins TRBV7-3 to TRBJ2-1; D might be TRBD1 (6 bases). The V gene's germline CDR1 is SGHTA and CDR2 FQGTGA. V lost 2 bases to trimming and J lost 7 bases, with 15 bases between them. This CDR3 contains 15 residues. The DNA for the CDR3 is TGTGCCAGCAGCTTATGGGACAATCGTCAAAATGAGCAGTTCTTC. This gives the protein CASSLWDNRQNEQFF. The whole variable domain, filled in from reference TRBV7-3 and TRBJ2-1, reads GAGVSQTPSNKVTEKGKYVELRCDPISGHTALYWYRQSLGQGPEFLIYFQGTGAADDSGLPNDRFFAVRPEGSVSTLKIQRTERGDSAVYLCASSLWDNRQNEQFFGPGTRLTVL.

The count of this clone is one. The chain has TRBV5-4 and TRBJ1-6; D possibly corresponds to TRBD1 (6 bases). This CDR3 is 15 amino acids long. Germline V lookup: CDR1 SGHNT, CDR2 YYREEE (reference sequence). V was shortened by 5 bases and J by 7 bases, with 16 bases between the two germline ends. DNA of the CDR3: TGTGCCAGCAGTTCTCGCGACAGGCCCAATTCACCCCTCCACTTT. Translating gives CASSSRDRPNSPLHF.

The chain is built from TRBV6-4 and TRBJ2-2; D ambiguous. The germline V gene has CDR1 MRHNA and CDR2 SNTAGT. This CDR3 has 12 residues. V gave up 4 bases and J gave up 6 bases, with 6 bases separating them. The CDR3 nucleotides are TGTGCCAGCAGTGCCGGTGCCGGGGAGCTGTTTTTT. Its protein product is CASSAGAGELFF.

The rearrangement links TRBV7-2 to TRBJ1-2; D is uncertain. The germline V gene has CDR1 SGHTA and CDR2 FQGNSA. CDR3 size: 16 residues. Deletions cut 0 bases from V and 2 bases from J, with 13 bases between. The CDR3 sequence is CASSLAAAGKNYGYTF. In DNA form, the CDR3 reads TGTGCCAGCAGCTTAGCCGCCGCGGGCAAGAACTATGGCTACACCTTC.

The CDR3 protein is CASSTGGDSDTQYF. Written as DNA, the CDR3 is TGTGCCAGCAGCACAGGGGGCGATTCAGATACGCAGTATTTT. The chain couples TRBV7-3 to TRBJ2-3; 9 bases agree with TRBD1. The CDR3 sequence is 14 residues long. The germline gives CDR1 SGHTA, CDR2 FQGTGA. The V segment lost 5 bases and the J segment 4 bases; nucleotides outside the gene matches: 4.

J is TRBJ1-4 and V is TRBV7-8; D might be TRBD1 (5 bases). V lost 6 bases to trimming and J lost 1 base, with 21 bases between them. Germline CDR1 reads SGHVS; CDR2 reads FQNEAQ. There are 18 residues in the CDR3. The CDR3 coding sequence is TGTGCCAGCAGACTAACGGGGGGTTCGGGGATAACTAATGAAAAACTGTTTTTT. Residues: CASRLTGGSGITNEKLFF.

The V and J genes are TRBV29-1 and TRBJ1-1; 7 nucleotides align to TRBD1. The CDR3 is 14 amino acids. Per the germline V gene, CDR1 is SQVTM and CDR2 is ANQGSEA. V lost 1 base to trimming and J lost 5 bases; unmatched junction nucleotides: 7. CDR3 residues: CSVEGRGIGTEAFF. In DNA, the CDR3 is TGCAGCGTTGAAGGCAGGGGGATTGGTACTGAAGCTTTCTTT.

This chain joins TRBV6-2 or TRBV6-3 and TRBJ2-7, with a weak D call TRBD1 (5 bases). The CDR3 has 13 residues. The ends were cut back, 4 bases at V and 5 bases at J, with 12 bases in the middle. Looked up from germline, CDR1 is MNHEY and CDR2 is SVGEGT. The CDR3 DNA follows: TGTGCCAGCAGTTTCTGGGGCACCAACGAGCAGTACGTC. This sequence encodes CASSFWGTNEQYV.

This chain links TRBV2 with TRBJ2-7; perhaps TRBD2 as D (6 bases). Trimming took 3 bases from V and 4 from J, leaving 13 bases between them. The CDR3 totals 14 residues. The germline CDR1 and CDR2 sequences are SNHLY and FYNNEI. The CDR3 nucleotides read TGTGCCAGCAGTGAGGTGGGAGGCTTGTACGAGCAGTACTTC. This codes for CASSEVGGLYEQYF.

The chain has TRBV10-3 and TRBJ1-2; D unresolved. The germline V and J ends were trimmed by 4 bases and 7 bases, with 13 bases remaining between them. Germline values: CDR1 ENHRY, CDR2 SYGVKD. This CDR3 spans 13 amino acids. The CDR3 DNA is TGTGCCATCAGTGCCATACCGAGCGGTGGCTACACCTTC. It is translated as CAISAIPSGGYTF.

This chain links TRBV7-9 with TRBJ1-5; D is unclear. Germline V gene data show CDR1 as SEHNR and CDR2 as FQNEAQ (reference sequence). The CDR3 totals 14 residues. Trimming took off 1 base at V and 7 bases at J, with 11 bases between the two ends. CDR3 in DNA: TGTGCCAGCAGCTTAGGAGGAGTTGGGCAGCCCCAGCATTTT. Translated, it gives CASSLGGVGQPQHF.

V usage is TRBV29-1 and J usage is TRBJ1-2; 7 positions match TRBD1. There are 11 residues in the CDR3. Unmatched junction bases numbered 2, after V lost 7 bases and J lost 3 bases. Germline-derived CDR1 and CDR2 are SQVTM and ANQGSEA. The CDR3 sequence is CSGGQDYGYTF. CDR3 bases: TGCAGCGGCGGACAGGACTATGGCTACACCTTC.

This clone was seen a single time. The V and J genes are TRBV6-5 and TRBJ2-1, with 8 bases lining up with TRBD2. Losses at the gene ends were 5 bases for V and 10 bases for J; bases not matched to a gene: 4. The CDR3 loop spans 12 amino acids. Germline values: CDR1 MNHEY, CDR2 SVGAGI. DNA for the CDR3: TGTGCCAGCAGTCCGCGGACTAGCGAGCAGTTCTTC. It yields the protein CASSPRTSEQFF.

This sequence joins TRBV5-6 and TRBJ1-1; the match to TRBD1 covers 7 bases. The V gene end was trimmed by 4 bases and the J gene end by 4 bases; junction bases not matched to a gene: 10. From germline, CDR1 is SGHDT and CDR2 YYEEEE. This CDR3 has 15 residues. This chain's CDR3 is CASSAGQEPTTEAFF. DNA of the CDR3: TGTGCCAGCAGCGCCGGACAGGAGCCTACCACTGAAGCTTTCTTT.